The subject of this entry is one TCR beta chain. This specimen belongs to a study of T cells in Graves' hyperthyroidism and ophthalmopathy. CDR1 and CDR2 (germline): SGHDN, FVKESK. The ends were cut back, 1 base at V and 9 bases at J, with 7 bases in the middle. The CDR3 runs 11 residues. Authors of the study amplified TCR beta CDR3 regions from RNA transcripts. Researchers ran a first-round RT-PCR on the TCR CDR3 using the HTBI primer set. TCRdb called the multiplex PCR reads again in MiXCR, with one record for every CDR3 protein. The data contain roughly 500,000 distinct CDR3 sequences, over 11% of them singletons.

The chain combines TRBV14 with TRBJ2-7; D gene ambiguous. The sequence was obtained from a woman aged 30 to 39 with Graves' hyperthyroidism that later progressed to Graves' ophthalmopathy. Sequencing input: blood. The DNA for the CDR3 is TGTGCCAGCAGCCAAGGGCTCGGGCAGTACTTC. Amino acids: CASSQGLGQYF.